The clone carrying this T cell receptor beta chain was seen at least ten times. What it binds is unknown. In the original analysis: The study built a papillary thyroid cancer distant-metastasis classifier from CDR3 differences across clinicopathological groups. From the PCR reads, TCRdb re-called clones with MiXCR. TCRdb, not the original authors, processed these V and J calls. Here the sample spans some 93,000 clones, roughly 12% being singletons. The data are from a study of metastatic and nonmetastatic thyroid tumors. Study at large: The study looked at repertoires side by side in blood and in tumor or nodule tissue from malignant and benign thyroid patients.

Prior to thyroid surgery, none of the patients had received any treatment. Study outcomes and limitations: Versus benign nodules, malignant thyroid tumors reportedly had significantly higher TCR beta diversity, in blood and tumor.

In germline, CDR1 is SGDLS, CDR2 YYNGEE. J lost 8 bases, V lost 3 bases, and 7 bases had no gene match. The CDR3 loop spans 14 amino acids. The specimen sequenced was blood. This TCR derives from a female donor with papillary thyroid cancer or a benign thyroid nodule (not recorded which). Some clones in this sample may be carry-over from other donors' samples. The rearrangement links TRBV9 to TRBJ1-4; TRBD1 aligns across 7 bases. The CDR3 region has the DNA TGTGCCAGCAGCGAGGGACAGCTAGTCGAAAAACTGTTTTTT. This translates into CASSEGQLVEKLFF.